This T cell receptor beta chain comes out of a study of low-dose radiotherapy and immunotherapy resistance in tumors. About the research overall: Each fraction for Cohort 1 was 0.5 Gy, given every 2 weeks, and the total came to 6.5 Gy. Those assigned to Cohort 2 were treated with 1 Gy per fraction every two weeks (13 Gy in total over 26 weeks). Ipilimumab 1 mg/kg every six weeks, together with nivolumab 240 mg every two weeks, was given intravenously to patients.

This clonotype was detected a few times. Trimming took 6 bases from V and 8 from J; bases not matched to a gene: 6. Germline V gene sequence: CDR1 MGHDK, CDR2 SYGVNS. The CDR3 is 14 residues long. cDNA synthesis used a TRAV/TRBV-specific primer set for both chains. It was with a constant-region primer and a V-primer adapter that TCRs were amplified over around 18 PCR cycles. TCRdb passed the reads through MiXCR, listing each CDR3 protein once. The repertoire holds 95,000 to 100,000 distinct CDR3 sequences, with around 21% as singletons. The time point: after trial treatment. Noted treatment: LDRT plus nivolumab, ipilimumab, low-dose cyclophosphamide and aspirin (RACIN trial).

Sequenced here: PBMCs, sampled after low-dose radiotherapy plus immunotherapy. The sequence was obtained from a male donor with prostate cancer. The chain employs TRBV25-1 and TRBJ2-7; 14 bases agree with TRBD2. The CDR3 coding sequence is TGTGCCAGCAGCCGGACTAGCGGGGGGCGTAAGCAGTACTTC. Protein sequence: CASSRTSGGRKQYF.